This T cell receptor (beta chain) appears in the sequencing data of a study of T cell responses to AZD1222 COVID-19 vaccine. Clones were sequenced by immunoSEQ multiplex PCR, and TCRdb holds only the in-frame ones, with some missing. The data hold tens of thousands of clones, with 70% to 90% observed a single time. Study-wide results and limits: Donors skewed white British and female; clonal diversity was possibly underestimated.

About this clone: Its antigen is as yet unknown.

The CDR3 spans 12 residues. Deletions cut 4 bases from V and 12 bases from J, with 15 bases between. Per germline, CDR1 LNHNV and CDR2 YYDKDF (reference sequence). The input for sequencing was peripheral blood, taken 28 days after the second AZD1222 dose. This chain connects TRBV15 to TRBJ1-2; D is possibly TRBD1 (5 bases). This clonotype originated in an adult who received the AZD1222 COVID-19 vaccine. The CDR3 loop is CATSTRDGRDTF. DNA for the CDR3: TGTGCCACCAGCACCAGGGACGGACGCGACACCTTC.